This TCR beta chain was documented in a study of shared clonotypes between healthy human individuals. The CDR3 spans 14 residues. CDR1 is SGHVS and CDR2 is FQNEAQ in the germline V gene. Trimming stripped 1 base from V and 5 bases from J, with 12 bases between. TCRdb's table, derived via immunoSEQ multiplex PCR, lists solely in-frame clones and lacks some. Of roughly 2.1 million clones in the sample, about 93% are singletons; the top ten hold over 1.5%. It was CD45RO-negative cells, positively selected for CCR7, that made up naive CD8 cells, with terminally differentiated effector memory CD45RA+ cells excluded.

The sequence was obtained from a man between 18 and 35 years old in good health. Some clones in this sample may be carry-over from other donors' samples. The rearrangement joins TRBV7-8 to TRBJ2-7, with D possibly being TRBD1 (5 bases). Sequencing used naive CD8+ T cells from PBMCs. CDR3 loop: CASSLGAGQNEQYF. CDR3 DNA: TGTGCCAGCAGCTTAGGGGCAGGGCAAAACGAGCAGTACTTC.